Each of the 14 T cell receptor beta chains below was sequenced from the same sample in a study of blood T cells in healthy people across ages. Together with a sample-barcoded 5' primer, a J-beta primer mix was included in a second PCR lasting roughly 6 to 12 cycles. TCRdb called the 5' RACE reads again in MiXCR, with one record for every CDR3 protein. Among about 760,000 distinct CDR3 sequences, about 56% were seen once, and the ten largest hold 20% to 30%. Specimen: blood. These receptors all come from a man aged 35 to 55 in good health.

The V and J genes are TRBV6-1 and TRBJ2-5, with D unclear. The DNA matches TRBJ2-7 better at its end, which makes the J call doubtful. Germline V gene lookup returns CDR1 MNHNS and CDR2 SASEGT. CDR3 length: 12 residues. For the CDR3, the DNA is TGTGCCAGCAGTATCGCGATGTACGAGCAGTACTTC. Protein sequence: CASSIAMYEQYF.

The chain is built from TRBV20-1 and TRBJ1-4, with TRBD1 identical over 8 bases. After removal of 3 bases from V and 10 bases from J, the junction contained 16 bases not matched to a gene. This CDR3 has 16 residues. The germline V gene has CDR1 DFQATT and CDR2 SNEGSKA (reference sequence). DNA for the CDR3: TGCAGTGCTAGGGAACCGCGCGACAGGGGAGGTGGAAAACTGTTTTTT. This codes for CSAREPRDRGGGKLFF.

This clonotype occurred a few times. The CDR3 sequence: CASSRTGGVSTDTQYF. The CDR3 DNA is TGCGCCAGCAGCCGGACAGGAGGGGTCAGCACAGATACGCAGTATTTT. The J gene is TRBJ2-3, the V gene TRBV4-1; tentative D call: TRBD1 (7 bases). The CDR3 runs 16 residues. With 4 bases removed from V and 0 bases from J, the gap between germline ends came to 14 bases. Germline lookup yields CDR1 MGHRA and CDR2 YSYEKL.

This clonotype has a handful of counts. This chain joins TRBV2 and TRBJ1-5; perhaps TRBD1 as D (5 bases). The CDR3 runs to 14 residues. In germline, CDR1 is SNHLY, CDR2 FYNNEI. The V end lost 2 bases, the J end lost 6 bases, and 11 bases lay between the germline ends. The CDR3 DNA reads as TGTGCCAGCAGTGAAAATAGGGGTGCTCAGCCCCAGCATTTT. As protein: CASSENRGAQPQHF.

Written as DNA, the CDR3 is TGCAGTGCTCTTTCTAGCGGGAGATCGTGGGAGCAGTACTTC. Its translation is CSALSSGRSWEQYF. The V gene is TRBV20-1, the J gene TRBJ2-4; TRBD2 matches at 10 bases. This CDR3 comprises 14 residues. Per germline, CDR1 DFQATT and CDR2 SNEGSKA (reference sequence). After removal of 5 bases from V and 13 bases from J, the junction contained 14 bases not matched to a gene.

This chain links TRBV5-1 with TRBJ2-1, with 7 bases matching TRBD1. V lost 4 bases and J lost 5; bases outside the gene matches: 12. The CDR3 contains 16 residues. CDR1 is SGHRS, CDR2 YFSETQ, per germline. CDR3 DNA: TGCGCCAGCAGCCTCCCCTCGGGACAGCAAGACAATGAGCAGTTCTTC. Translated: CASSLPSGQQDNEQFF.

Many counts were recorded for this clonotype. The chain links TRBV6-2 or TRBV6-3 to TRBJ2-7, with D possibly matching TRBD1 (5 bases). This CDR3 region has 12 residues. V gave up 6 bases and J gave up 1 base, with 7 bases separating them. Germline V gene sequence: CDR1 MNHEY, CDR2 SVGEGT. The CDR3 region has the DNA TGTGCCAGCAGCAGGGTTTCCTACGAGCAGTACTTC. Residues: CASSRVSYEQYF.

The rearrangement joins TRBV7-9 to TRBJ2-1; 10 positions match TRBD2. The CDR3 contains 18 residues. The J segment lost 2 bases and the V segment lost 4 bases, leaving 11 bases of the junction unmatched. The germline V gene has CDR1 SEHNR and CDR2 FQNEAQ (reference sequence). The CDR3 protein is CASSSGGSGRVTYNEQFF. The CDR3 coding sequence is TGTGCCAGCAGCTCGGGGGGCAGCGGGAGGGTTACCTACAATGAGCAGTTCTTC.

The rearrangement uses TRBV30 and TRBJ2-3, with 9 bases aligning to TRBD1. CDR3 size: 14 residues. Germline V gives CDR1 GTSNPN, CDR2 SVGIG (reference sequence). The J segment lost 4 bases and the V segment lost 8 bases, leaving 10 bases of the junction unmatched. The CDR3 bases are TGTGCCCTGGGACAGGGTTCCCTTTCAGATACGCAGTATTTT. Amino acids: CALGQGSLSDTQYF.

This chain uses TRBV6-1 with TRBJ2-3, with 9 nucleotides matching TRBD1. From germline, CDR1 is MNHNS and CDR2 SASEGT. The ends lost 8 bases at V and 6 bases at J; junction bases unmatched: 9. CDR3 length: 14 amino acids. CDR3 coding DNA: TGTGCCAGCCGGTTGGGGACAGGGTTGGATACGCAGTATTTT. Translated, it gives CASRLGTGLDTQYF.

This clonotype was seen many times. The chain employs TRBV5-1 and TRBJ2-1; tentative D call: TRBD2 (6 bases). The V end was cut by 4 bases, the J end by 8 bases, with 22 bases between. This CDR3 has 16 residues. Germline loops: CDR1 SGHRS, CDR2 YFSETQ. The chain's CDR3 is CASSPEMGGRSDEQFF. The CDR3, as DNA: TGCGCCAGCAGCCCGGAGATGGGGGGTAGATCGGATGAGCAGTTCTTC.

The chain couples TRBV7-9 to TRBJ1-5; weak D call: TRBD1 (6 bases). V lost 3 bases to trimming and J lost 0 bases, with 15 bases between them. CDR1 and CDR2 from the germline V gene are SEHNR and FQNEAQ (reference sequence). The CDR3 is 17 residues long. CDR3 amino acids: CASSFYGGKNSNQPQHF. In DNA form, the CDR3 reads TGTGCCAGCAGCTTCTATGGGGGCAAGAATAGCAATCAGCCCCAGCATTTT.

This clonotype has a handful of counts. The chain uses TRBV6-6 and TRBJ1-4; TRBD1 is a possible D gene (5 bases). Germline values: CDR1 MNHNY, CDR2 SVGAGI (reference sequence). This CDR3 region has 17 residues. V was pared by 9 bases and J by 7 bases, with 27 bases between. CDR3 region: CASTTGTWSRRGEKLFF. Here the CDR3 DNA reads TGTGCCAGTACAACCGGGACCTGGTCGCGGCGTGGTGAAAAACTGTTTTTT.

This clonotype was observed a handful of times. The chain has TRBV7-9 and TRBJ2-4; D remains unclear. This CDR3 contains 14 residues. Looked up from germline, CDR1 is SEHNR and CDR2 is FQNEAQ (reference sequence). V shed 5 bases and J shed 7 bases, with 15 bases lying between them. DNA for the CDR3: TGTGCCAGCAGCCACTCTGTACGAAACAACATTCAGTACTTC. Translation gives CASSHSVRNNIQYF.